This T cell receptor beta chain derives from a study of blood T cell repertoires in COVID-19. Clones were read by immunoSEQ multiplex PCR, and TCRdb kept only the in-frame ones, dropping some. Here the sample spans 95,000 to 150,000 clones, about 79% being singletons. The TCR comes from a woman aged 65 to 85 with acute or convalescent COVID-19. The sample taken for sequencing was peripheral blood.

CDR3 bases: TGTGCCAGCAGCCATACCCTGAGCGGGTTCCGGGATACGCAGTATTTT. It translates to CASSHTLSGFRDTQYF. The chain combines TRBV7-2 with TRBJ2-3; possible D gene TRBD2, 6 bases. The CDR3 length is 16 residues. Germline V gene lookup returns CDR1 SGHTA and CDR2 FQGNSA. V dropped 5 bases and J dropped 6 bases, with 21 bases sitting between them.